These 20 T cell receptor beta chains originate from one sample sequenced in a study of CD8 T cells in ankylosing spondylitis (dated by TCRdb to the late 2010s). Receptor libraries were prepared by 5' RACE. TCRdb records Illumina HiSeq 2500 as the sequencer. Starting from the raw public reads, TCRdb applied fastp trimming at Q25, assembled clones with MiXCR and retained in-frame beta chains. When rows share a CDR3 protein, they turn into one entry using the most common DNA and genes. The sample contains some 220,000 distinct CDR3 sequences, roughly 8% of them found a single time. More than 4% of the sample goes to the ten largest clones. The material sequenced was blood, either unsorted or a sorted T cell fraction (not recorded which). Receptor source: a female donor with ankylosing spondylitis or in good health (not recorded which).

This clonotype was observed many times. The chain recombines TRBV29-1 with TRBJ1-1; 7 bases map to TRBD1. Germline CDR1 reads SQVTM; CDR2 reads ANQGSEA. This CDR3 has 12 amino acids. The CDR3 DNA reads as TGCAGTGCGGGACAGCCGAACACTGAAGCTTTCTTT. Amino acid sequence: CSAGQPNTEAFF. Variable domain in full (rest from reference TRBV29-1 and TRBJ1-1): SAVISQKPSRDICQRGTSLTIQCQVDSQVTMMFWYRQQPGQSLTLIATANQGSEATYESGFVIDKFPISRPNLTFSTLTVSNMSPEDSSIYLCSAGQPNTEAFFGQGTRLTVV.

This clonotype came up many times. This chain joins TRBV6-2 or TRBV6-3 and TRBJ1-1; no clear D gene. The CDR3 is 14 amino acids. The germline gives CDR1 MNHEY, CDR2 SVGEGT. Trimming removed 2 bases from V and 1 base from J, with 8 bases in between. The CDR3 DNA reads as TGTGCCAGCAGTTACGCAATACAGAACACTGAAGCTTTCTTT. Protein: CASSYAIQNTEAFF.

The rearrangement links TRBV7-2 to TRBJ2-7; unclear D gene. Trimming left V 0 bases short and J 3 bases short, with 9 bases between. Germline assignment: CDR1 SGHTA and CDR2 FQGNSA. The CDR3 is 14 amino acids. The CDR3 reads CASSLAWTRYEQYF. CDR3 bases: TGTGCCAGCAGCTTAGCCTGGACCCGCTACGAGCAGTACTTC. Together with reference TRBV7-2 and TRBJ2-7, the CDR3 gives the full variable domain: GAGVSQSPSNKVTEKGKDVELRCDPISGHTALYWYRQSLGQGLEFLIYFQGNSAPDKSGLPSDRFSAERTGGSVSTLTIQRTQQEDSAVYLCASSLAWTRYEQYFGPGTRLTVT.

About this clonotype itself: Possible read error: a much larger clone is one base away. The chain is built from TRBV12-3 or TRBV12-4 and TRBJ1-1; TRBD1 matches 7 bases. The CDR3 is made up of 15 amino acids. The CDR3, as DNA: TGTACCAGCGGAACTAGACAGGGAAAGAACACTGAAGCTTTCTTT. Its protein is CTSGTRQGKNTEAFF.

This clonotype was observed many times. The chain joins TRBV4-3 to TRBJ1-1; maybe TRBD1 (6 bases). V lost 0 bases, J lost 6 bases, and 14 bases lay in between. The germline CDR1 and CDR2 sequences are LGHNA and YSLEER. The CDR3 extends over 15 amino acids. The CDR3 loop reads CASSQDTGAGAEAFF. The CDR3 DNA reads TGCGCCAGCAGCCAAGATACTGGGGCAGGGGCTGAAGCTTTCTTT.

This clonotype was recorded many times. This sequence joins TRBV4-2 and TRBJ2-4; 12 bases align to TRBD2. The CDR3 is made up of 18 amino acids. Germline V lookup: CDR1 LGHNA, CDR2 YNFKEQ. The ends lost 0 bases at V and 4 bases at J; junction bases unmatched: 7. CDR3 DNA sequence: TGTGCCAGCAGCCAAGATATGACTAGCGGGAGAAGTAAAAACATTCAGTACTTC. Protein product: CASSQDMTSGRSKNIQYF.

The sample holds many counts of this clonotype. The CDR3 DNA follows: TGCGCCAGCAGCCTAGCGGGAGGGCACGAGCAGTACTTC. It specifies CASSLAGGHEQYF. V is TRBV5-1 and J is TRBJ2-7, with TRBD2 identical over 12 bases. Germline V gene lookup returns CDR1 SGHRS and CDR2 YFSETQ. The V segment lost 4 bases and the J segment 5 bases; nucleotides outside the gene matches: 1. The CDR3 has 13 amino acids. The full variable domain, completed using reference TRBV5-1 and TRBJ2-7, is KAGVTQTPRYLIKTRGQQVTLSCSPISGHRSVSWYQQTPGQGLQFLFEYFSETQRNKGNFPGRFSGRQFSNSRSEMNVSTLELGDSALYLCASSLAGGHEQYFGPGTRLTVT.

This clonotype has a count of ten or more. J is TRBJ2-2 and V is TRBV4-3; TRBD2 might be the D (6 bases). Germline assignment: CDR1 LGHNA and CDR2 YSLEER. This CDR3 region has 15 residues. V was trimmed by 1 base and J by 8 bases, leaving 14 bases between them. The CDR3 DNA reads as TGCGCCAGCAGCCAAGGTCCTGGCGGGGAAGGGGAGCTGTTTTTT. It specifies CASSQGPGGEGELFF.

This clonotype was picked up many times. This sequence joins TRBV28 and TRBJ1-2, with D perhaps matching TRBD1 (5 bases). This CDR3 has 12 residues. Germline CDR1 and CDR2: MDHEN and SYDVKM. The germline V and J ends were trimmed by 5 bases and 2 bases, with 6 bases remaining between them. CDR3 in DNA: TGTGCCAGCAGTCGGGGGAACTATGGCTACACCTTC. Its protein product is CASSRGNYGYTF.

In this sample, this clonotype turned up many times. One junction end does not reproduce the germline sequence, and a read error may be involved. The rearrangement uses TRBV12-3 or TRBV12-4 and TRBJ2-7, with TRBD1 identical over 9 bases. The CDR3 totals 14 residues. DNA for the CDR3: TGCGCCAGCAGCTTGGGACAGGGATCCTACGAGCAGTACTTC. Translation: CASSLGQGSYEQYF.

Details on this clonotype: One end of the junction varies from germline; a read error may be responsible. The V gene is TRBV10-3, the J gene TRBJ2-1, with a weak D call TRBD1 (6 bases). CDR3 length: 14 residues. Germline lookup yields CDR1 ENHRY and CDR2 SYGVKD. The CDR3 bases are TGTGCCATCAGTCAAGGTGGGGGCCCCAATGCGCAGTTCTTC. As protein: CAISQGGGPNAQFF.

This clonotype was counted ten times or more. This chain links TRBV20-1 with TRBJ1-5; no clear D. In germline, CDR1 is DFQATT, CDR2 SNEGSKA (reference sequence). Trimming pared 8 bases from V and 2 bases from J, leaving 22 bases between. The CDR3 length is 16 residues. CDR3 DNA: TGCAGTTGTGGGATAACAAGTGGGTTAGGCAATCAGCCCCAGCATTTT. This gives the protein CSCGITSGLGNQPQHF.

This clonotype was detected many times. The chain has TRBV5-6 and TRBJ2-4; no clear D. Deletions cut 2 bases from V and 7 bases from J, with 13 bases between. CDR3 length equals 14 residues. Germline lookup yields CDR1 SGHDT and CDR2 YYEEEE. CDR3 nucleotides: TGTGCCAGCAGCTTTTTGGGCGGATGGAACATTCAGTACTTC. It is translated as CASSFLGGWNIQYF.

This clonotype has only a few counts. The V gene is TRBV7-2, the J gene TRBJ1-1, with D possibly TRBD1 on 5 matching bases. CDR3 length: 13 residues. Trimming shortened V by 1 base and J by 7 bases, and 10 bases separated the two germline ends. Looked up from germline, CDR1 is SGHTA and CDR2 is FQGNSA. CDR3 nucleotides: TGTGCCAGCAGCTTAGGGTCAGGGATTGAAGCTTTCTTT. This sequence encodes CASSLGSGIEAFF.

In this sample, this clonotype turned up many times. The rearrangement joins TRBV24-1 to TRBJ2-3; possibly TRBD2 for D (5 bases). V lost 3 bases to trimming and J lost 2 bases, with 14 bases between them. This CDR3 is 16 amino acids long. Germline CDR1 and CDR2: KGHDR and SFDVKD. The CDR3 nucleotides are TGTGCCACCAGTGATAACGGAGGACCATCCACAGATACGCAGTATTTT. It yields the protein CATSDNGGPSTDTQYF.

The chain links TRBV2 to TRBJ2-1, with TRBD2 as a possible D gene (5 bases). Trimming pared 1 base from V and 0 bases from J, leaving 7 bases between. CDR1 is SNHLY and CDR2 is FYNNEI in the germline V gene. This CDR3 region has 15 residues. Written as DNA, the CDR3 is TGTGCCAGCAGTGAAGACGGGGTCTCCTACAATGAGCAGTTCTTC. Amino acids: CASSEDGVSYNEQFF.

This chain joins TRBV11-3 and TRBJ2-5; TRBD1 aligns across 7 bases. Germline V CDR1 and CDR2: SGHNT, YENEEA. This CDR3 is built from 15 residues. The V gene end was trimmed by 5 bases and the J gene end by 3 bases; junction bases not matched to a gene: 9. CDR3 sequence: CASSKRDRRKETQYF. CDR3 coding DNA: TGTGCCAGCAGCAAGAGGGACAGACGAAAAGAGACCCAGTACTTC. Filled out from reference TRBV11-3 and TRBJ2-5, the complete variable domain reads EAGVVQSPRYKIIEKKQPVAFWCNPISGHNTLYWYLQNLGQGPELLIRYENEEAVDDSQLPKDRFSAERLKGVDSTLKIQPAELGDSAVYLCASSKRDRRKETQYFGPGTRLLVL.

This CDR3 reads CASSASRGLETQYF. CDR3 nucleotides: TGTGCCAGCAGCGCAAGCAGGGGGCTTGAGACCCAGTACTTC. The chain employs TRBV7-2 and TRBJ2-5, with 8 positions matching TRBD1. This CDR3 contains 14 residues. After removal of 5 bases from V and 5 bases from J, the junction contained 7 bases not matched to a gene. The germline V gene encodes CDR1 SGHTA and CDR2 FQGNSA. Using reference TRBV7-2 and TRBJ2-5 for the parts outside the CDR3, the full variable domain is GAGVSQSPSNKVTEKGKDVELRCDPISGHTALYWYRQSLGQGLEFLIYFQGNSAPDKSGLPSDRFSAERTGGSVSTLTIQRTQQEDSAVYLCASSASRGLETQYFGPGTRLLVL.

This clonotype has only a few counts. The chain combines TRBV7-2 with TRBJ1-6, with a possible D match to TRBD1 (5 bases). V was pared by 5 bases and J by 3 bases, with 14 bases between. The germline gives CDR1 SGHTA, CDR2 FQGNSA. The CDR3 runs 16 residues. This CDR3 is CASSPDGASYNSPLHF. CDR3 sequence (DNA): TGTGCCAGCAGCCCAGATGGGGCTAGCTATAATTCACCCCTCCACTTT. Combining the CDR3 with reference TRBV7-2 and TRBJ1-6 gives the whole variable domain GAGVSQSPSNKVTEKGKDVELRCDPISGHTALYWYRQSLGQGLEFLIYFQGNSAPDKSGLPSDRFSAERTGGSVSTLTIQRTQQEDSAVYLCASSPDGASYNSPLHFGNGTRLTVT.

This clonotype was observed at least ten times. V is TRBV6-1 and J is TRBJ2-3; tentative D call: TRBD2 (6 bases). Germline values: CDR1 MNHNS, CDR2 SASEGT. V shed 1 base and J shed 2 bases, with 16 bases lying between them. CDR3 size: 17 residues. The CDR3 DNA reads as TGTGCCAGCAGTGAAGTGAGGGCGGGAATCCACACAGATACGCAGTATTTT. This encodes CASSEVRAGIHTDTQYF.